These 13 T cell receptor beta chains were sequenced from one sample in a study of monozygotic twins with inflammatory bowel disease. TCRdb reanalyzed the 5' RACE reads and collapses them to one entry per CDR3 protein, without DNA. This sample's table has some 200,000 distinct CDR3 sequences. Sample: blood. The receptor set was obtained from a human donor with ulcerative colitis or Crohn's disease, or a healthy co-twin of an affected twin (not recorded which).

The rearrangement uses TRBV18 and TRBJ1-6; without DNA, the TCRdb call of TRBD1 cannot be checked. The CDR3 covers 15 residues. CDR1 and CDR2 (germline): KGHSH, LQKENI. Here the CDR3 reads CASSPGTGDVSPLHF.

This rearrangement joins TRBV29-1 to TRBJ1-2; TCRdb indicates TRBD1, and absent DNA this call remains unverified. The CDR3 sequence is 11 residues long. Germline-derived CDR1 and CDR2 are SQVTM and ANQGSEA. CDR3 amino acids: CSSTGMGGYTF. The full variable domain, in which reference TRBV29-1 and TRBJ1-2 provide the parts outside the CDR3, is SAVISQKPSRDICQRGTSLTIQCQVDSQVTMMFWYRQQPGQSLTLIATANQGSEATYESGFVIDKFPISRPNLTFSTLTVSNMSPEDSSIYLCSSTGMGGYTFGSGTRLTVV.

The chain employs TRBV7-6 and TRBJ2-3; absent DNA, TCRdb's TRBD2 call cannot be checked. This CDR3 has 16 amino acids. Germline V lookup: CDR1 SGHVS, CDR2 FNYEAQ. The CDR3 here is CASSLGLGLGADTQYF.

The gene calls are TRBV29-1 and TRBJ2-2; TCRdb indicates TRBD2, and absent DNA this call remains unverified. The germline gives CDR1 SQVTM, CDR2 ANQGSEA. This CDR3 has 12 amino acids. This CDR3 reads CSVLRDTGELFF.

The rearrangement uses TRBV12-3 or TRBV12-4 and TRBJ1-4; TCRdb proposes TRBD1, but this gene call is untestable without DNA. The CDR3 loop spans 16 amino acids. Here the CDR3 reads CASSLGTSQGSEKLFF.

V and J are TRBV7-2 and TRBJ2-3; lacking DNA, the TRBD1 call made by TCRdb goes unchecked. The CDR3 runs 15 residues. From germline, CDR1 is SGHTA and CDR2 FQGNSA. The CDR3 here is CASSFSGLSTDTQYF.

The V gene is TRBV18, the J gene TRBJ1-2. The CDR3 has 14 residues. Germline V gives CDR1 KGHSH, CDR2 LQKENI. The CDR3 protein is CASSPGSEGYGYTF.

The V gene is TRBV5-1, the J gene TRBJ2-7; absent DNA, TCRdb's TRBD1 call cannot be checked. Germline assignment: CDR1 SGHRS and CDR2 YFSETQ. The CDR3 has 15 amino acids. The CDR3 protein is CASSRGDGGGYEQYF.

The rearrangement joins TRBV6-5 to TRBJ2-2. The CDR3 totals 15 residues. The germline V gene encodes CDR1 MNHEY and CDR2 SVGAGI. CDR3 region: CASSPLRTNTGELFF.

The gene calls are TRBV6-5 and TRBJ1-2. CDR1 MNHEY and CDR2 SVGAGI come from the germline V gene. This CDR3 has 13 amino acids. CDR3: CASKSPGSYGYTF.

The chain employs TRBV5-6 and TRBJ1-5. In germline, CDR1 is SGHDT, CDR2 YYEEEE. The CDR3 contains 14 residues. The CDR3 here is CASSFGTSNQPQHF.

The V and J genes are TRBV6-6 and TRBJ2-2; the TCRdb call, TRBD1, lacks DNA for checking. Germline V CDR1 and CDR2: MNHNY, SVGAGI (reference sequence). The CDR3 is 14 amino acids. The CDR3 protein is CASRLPGETGELFF.

This chain uses TRBV28 with TRBJ1-5. The germline V gene encodes CDR1 MDHEN and CDR2 SYDVKM. This CDR3 comprises 15 residues. CDR3: CASSLPHHSNQPQHF. The whole variable domain, remainder taken from reference TRBV28 and TRBJ1-5, is DVKVTQSSRYLVKRTGEKVFLECVQDMDHENMFWYRQDPGLGLRLIYFSYDVKMKEKGDIPEGYSVSREKKERFSLILESASTNQTSMYLCASSLPHHSNQPQHFGDGTRLSIL.